The clone carrying this TCR beta chain has more than one count but fewer than ten. The antigen is unknown. This record comes from a study of T cells in Graves' hyperthyroidism and ophthalmopathy. General study findings and limits: Within blood appeared most thyroid clonotypes that had expanded above 0.001. Median prediction lead before ophthalmopathy onset was around seven months with the model.

TCR beta CDR3 regions were amplified from RNA transcripts. A set of HTBI primers served as the primers for a first-round RT-PCR of the TCR CDR3. TCRdb analysed the multiplex PCR reads with MiXCR anew, one entry per CDR3 protein. The table records some 200,000 distinct CDR3 sequences, roughly a sixth of them present only once. Trimming left V 0 bases short and J 2 bases short, with 11 bases between. This CDR3 is 16 amino acids long. CDR1 is MNHNY and CDR2 is SVGAGI in the germline V gene (reference sequence). For Graves' hyperthyroidism to be stable, ophthalmopathy could not progress within 18 months. The chain links TRBV6-6 to TRBJ1-3, with D unresolved. Input material: blood. The sequence was collected from a woman in her 50s with Graves' hyperthyroidism. The CDR3 region has the DNA TGTGCCAGCAGTTACTCGAACCTTAGGGCTGGAAACACCATATATTTT. Its translation is CASSYSNLRAGNTIYF.